The present TCR beta chain was sequenced within a study of T cell repertoires and Cas9 in healthy adults (dated by TCRdb to between 2018 and 2020). Describing the broader study: Within the CD4 and CD8 compartments, the researchers characterized SpCas9-reactive T cells in terms of multi-effector potency, cytotoxicity and lineage determination. This study looked at whether people already carry T cell immunity to the Streptococcus pyogenes Cas9 nuclease (SpCas9), the enzyme used in CRISPR gene editing. Broader findings and caveats from the paper: In vitro, SpCas9-reactive regulatory T cells were reported to reduce the proliferation and function of SpCas9-reactive effector T cells.

To note about this clone: Its antigen specificity is not known. No much larger clone exists at a distance of one base, and base qualities are not known.

Library method: the immunoSEQ multiplex PCR assay. Drawn from immuneACCESS, this table holds only the in-frame rearrangements with V and J called that TCRdb kept. Clones are partly lost; checked studies trace under half to an unresolved V gene and leave the rest unexplained. In this sample the table shows more than 20,000 clones, approximately 90% of which occur a single time. The top ten clonotypes cover approximately 0.84% of the sample. Via the germline V gene, CDR1 is MNHEY and CDR2 SVGAGI. V is shortened by 2 bases, J by 2 bases, and the region joining them spans 12 bases. Reading from cysteine to phenylalanine, the CDR3 counts 15 amino acids. Just CDR3 DNA is preserved here, 45 bases in frame from base 1. Healthy humans served as the donors.

This clonotype originated in a human donor in good health. Sequencing used CD4+ effector T cells (CD127+, CD25-, CD137-, CD154-) from PBMCs; culture status not recorded. Here the chain combines TRBV6-5 and TRBJ1-2; TRBD1 is possibly the D segment (5 matching bases). The nucleotide sequence is TGTGCCAGCAGTTACCAACGGGGCCGGAACTATGGCTACACCTTC. Its protein product is CASSYQRGRNYGYTF.